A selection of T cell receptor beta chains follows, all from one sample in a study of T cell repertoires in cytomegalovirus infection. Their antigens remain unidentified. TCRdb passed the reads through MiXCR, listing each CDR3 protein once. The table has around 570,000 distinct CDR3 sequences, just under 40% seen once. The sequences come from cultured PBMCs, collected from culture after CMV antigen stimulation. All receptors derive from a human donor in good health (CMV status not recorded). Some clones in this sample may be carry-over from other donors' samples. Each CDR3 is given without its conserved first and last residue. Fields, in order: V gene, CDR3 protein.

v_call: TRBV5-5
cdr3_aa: ASSPVLGEKLF

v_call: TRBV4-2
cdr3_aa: ASSQYYAGGSGNTIY

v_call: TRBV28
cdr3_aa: ASRLGDTQY

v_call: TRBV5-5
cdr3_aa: ASSLRTDLWY

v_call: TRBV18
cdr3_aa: ASSPTGTSGRHYNEQF

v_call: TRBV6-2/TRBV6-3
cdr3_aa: ASSYEGWNQPQH

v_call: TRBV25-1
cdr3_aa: ASLLENTEAF

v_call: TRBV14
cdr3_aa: ASSQVGGVTGAGNTIY

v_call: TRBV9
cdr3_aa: ASSVAPGGETGVDEQF

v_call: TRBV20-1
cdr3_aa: SARDLGGSYNEQF

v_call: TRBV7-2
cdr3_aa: ASSLVTSGNTGELF

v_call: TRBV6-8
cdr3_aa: ASRNQGATEAF

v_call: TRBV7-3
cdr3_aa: ASSPRNRVRDTQY

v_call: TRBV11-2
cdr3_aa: ASSLEVAGNTEAF

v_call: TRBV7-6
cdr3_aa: ASSLAPSGGPEAF

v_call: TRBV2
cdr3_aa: ASSETMAQDTQY

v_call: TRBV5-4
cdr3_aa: ASSLARREGTDEQF

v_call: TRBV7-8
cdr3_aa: ASSWGGLADTQY

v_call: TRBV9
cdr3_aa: ASSFSPGTSTDTQY

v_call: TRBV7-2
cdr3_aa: ASSLRVGTFFMNTEAF

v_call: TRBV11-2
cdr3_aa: ASSQAGGNTDTQY

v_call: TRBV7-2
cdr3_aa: ASSPWTGLREQY

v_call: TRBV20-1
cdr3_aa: SVTTGRGSGNEQF

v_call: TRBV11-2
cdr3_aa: ASSPAGASDDEQY

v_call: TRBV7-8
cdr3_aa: ASRSTSGGGPGGELF

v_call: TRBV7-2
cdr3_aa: ASSFKRENEQF

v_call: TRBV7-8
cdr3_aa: ASSERTTNEKLF

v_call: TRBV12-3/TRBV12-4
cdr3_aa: ASSLDRFEAF

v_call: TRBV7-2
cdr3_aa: ASSLLTGVTDTQY

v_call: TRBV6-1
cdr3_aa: ASSVGYEQY

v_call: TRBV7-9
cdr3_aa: ASSPGGLEYEQY

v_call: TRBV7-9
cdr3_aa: ASSYGGDIQETQY